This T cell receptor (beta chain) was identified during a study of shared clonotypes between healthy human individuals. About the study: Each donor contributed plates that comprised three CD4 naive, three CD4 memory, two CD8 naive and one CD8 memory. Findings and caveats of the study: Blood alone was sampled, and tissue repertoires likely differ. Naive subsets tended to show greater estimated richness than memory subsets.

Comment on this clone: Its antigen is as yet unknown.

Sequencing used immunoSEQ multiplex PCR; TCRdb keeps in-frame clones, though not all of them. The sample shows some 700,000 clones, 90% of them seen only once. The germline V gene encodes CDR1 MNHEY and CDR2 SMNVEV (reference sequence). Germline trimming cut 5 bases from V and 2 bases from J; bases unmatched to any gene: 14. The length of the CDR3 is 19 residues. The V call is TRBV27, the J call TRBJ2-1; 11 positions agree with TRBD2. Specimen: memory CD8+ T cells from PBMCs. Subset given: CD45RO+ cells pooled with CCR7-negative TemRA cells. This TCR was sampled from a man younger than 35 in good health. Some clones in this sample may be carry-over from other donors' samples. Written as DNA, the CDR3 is TGTGCCAGCAGTCCCTTTACTTGGACTAGCGGGCGGGCCTACAATGAGCAGTTCTTC. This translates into CASSPFTWTSGRAYNEQFF.